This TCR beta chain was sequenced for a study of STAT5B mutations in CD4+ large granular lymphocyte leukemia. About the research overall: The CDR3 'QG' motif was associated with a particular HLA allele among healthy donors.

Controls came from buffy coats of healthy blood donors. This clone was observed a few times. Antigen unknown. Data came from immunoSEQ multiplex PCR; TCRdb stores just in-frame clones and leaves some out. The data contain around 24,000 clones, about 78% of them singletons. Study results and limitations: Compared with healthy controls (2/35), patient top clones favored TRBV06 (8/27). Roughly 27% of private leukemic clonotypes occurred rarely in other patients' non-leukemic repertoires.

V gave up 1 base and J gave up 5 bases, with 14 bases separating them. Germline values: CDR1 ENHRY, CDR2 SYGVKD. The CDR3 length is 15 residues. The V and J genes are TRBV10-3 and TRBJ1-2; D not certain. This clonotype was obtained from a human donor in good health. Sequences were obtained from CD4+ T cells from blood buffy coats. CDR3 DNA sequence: TGTGCCATCAGTGAGTTGGGGTCTTCCTCTTATGGCTACACCTTC. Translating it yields CAISELGSSSYGYTF.